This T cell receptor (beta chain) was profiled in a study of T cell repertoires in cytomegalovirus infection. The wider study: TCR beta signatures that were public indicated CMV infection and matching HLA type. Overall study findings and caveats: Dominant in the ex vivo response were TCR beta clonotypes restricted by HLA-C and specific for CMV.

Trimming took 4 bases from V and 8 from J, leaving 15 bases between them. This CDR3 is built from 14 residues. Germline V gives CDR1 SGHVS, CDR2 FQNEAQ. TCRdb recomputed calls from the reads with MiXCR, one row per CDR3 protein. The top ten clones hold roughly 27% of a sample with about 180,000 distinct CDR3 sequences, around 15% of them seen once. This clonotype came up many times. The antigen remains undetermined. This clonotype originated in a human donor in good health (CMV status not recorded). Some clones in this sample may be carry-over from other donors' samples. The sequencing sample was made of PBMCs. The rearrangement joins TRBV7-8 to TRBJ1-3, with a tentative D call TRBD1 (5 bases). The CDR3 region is CASSSRSSGDTIYF. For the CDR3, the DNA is TGTGCCAGCAGCTCCCGGTCCTCGGGGGACACCATATATTTT.